A selection of T cell receptor beta chains follows, all from one sample in a study of metastatic and nonmetastatic thyroid tumors. MiXCR re-clonotyped the PCR reads for TCRdb. The sample has 50,000 to 65,000 clones, about 4% seen once. Material: blood. These receptors all come from a female donor with papillary thyroid cancer or a benign thyroid nodule (not recorded which). Some clones in this sample may be carry-over from other donors' samples. CDR3s include the opening cysteine and the closing phenylalanine or tryptophan. D genes are given only for firm matches. Expanded clones get a size class; other rows say once, few or many, or leave the size out.

j_call d_call clone_size v_call cdr3_aa cdr3_nt
TRBJ2-1 TRBD1 many TRBV6-1 CASSPAGTGVGEQFF TGTGCCAGCAGCCCGGCCGGGACAGGGGTTGGTGAGCAGTTCTTC
TRBJ1-6 NA few TRBV7-8 CASSLEYSSSPLHF TGTGCCAGCAGCTTAGAGTACTCGTCTTCACCCCTCCACTTT
TRBJ1-4 NA many TRBV27 CASSMRLNEKLFF TGTGCCAGCAGCATGAGGCTTAATGAAAAACTGTTTTTT
TRBJ1-5 NA many TRBV3-1 CASSQDRGNQPQHF TGTGCCAGCAGCCAAGATAGGGGAAATCAGCCCCAGCATTTT
TRBJ1-1 NA many TRBV6-1 CASSLGGMNTEAFF TGTGCCAGCAGCTTAGGGGGAATGAACACTGAAGCTTTCTTT
TRBJ2-7 NA NA TRBV28 CASRKRGEEQYF TGTGCCAGCAGAAAAAGGGGGGAGGAGCAGTACTTC
TRBJ1-5 NA few TRBV20-1 CSARQTEGSNQPQHF TGCAGTGCTAGACAAACCGAGGGTAGCAATCAGCCCCAGCATTTT
TRBJ1-4 TRBD1 NA TRBV20-1 CSAPSRDSNEKLFF TGCAGTGCTCCCAGCCGGGACAGTAATGAAAAACTGTTTTTT
TRBJ2-7 TRBD1 many TRBV9 CASSVSGGEGVEQYF TGTGCCAGCAGCGTGTCAGGGGGCGAGGGAGTCGAGCAGTACTTC
TRBJ2-7 NA few TRBV19 CASLKKGEREQYF TGTGCCAGTTTAAAGAAAGGGGAACGAGAGCAGTACTTC
TRBJ2-7 NA few TRBV6-5 CASSSSGDLTYEQYF TGTGCCAGCAGTTCGTCAGGGGACCTAACCTACGAGCAGTACTTC
TRBJ2-3 TRBD2 NA TRBV27 CASSPSTTGGASQYF TGTGCCAGTAGTCCTTCGACCACGGGGGGAGCGTCGCAGTATTTT
TRBJ2-2 TRBD2 few TRBV15 CATSRNLPGGGGELFF TGTGCCACCAGCAGAAACCTCCCCGGGGGGGGCGGGGAGCTGTTTTTT
TRBJ2-1 NA NA TRBV6-2/TRBV6-3 CASRSLAVIYNEQFF TGTGCCAGCAGGTCCCTAGCTGTAATATACAATGAGCAGTTCTTC
TRBJ2-3 TRBD2 many TRBV30 CAWSAWTSGSTDTQYF TGTGCCTGGAGTGCATGGACTAGCGGGAGCACAGATACGCAGTATTTT
TRBJ1-1 TRBD1 many TRBV6-1 CASLNLRGTEAFF TGTGCCAGTCTCAACCTCAGGGGGACTGAAGCTTTCTTT
TRBJ2-7 NA few TRBV5-5 CASSLRGLGIPREQYF TGTGCCAGCAGCTTAAGGGGACTGGGCATCCCCCGCGAGCAGTACTTC
TRBJ1-1 NA many TRBV20-1 CSARAPGGYTEAFF TGCAGTGCTAGAGCCCCTGGAGGGTACACTGAAGCTTTCTTT
TRBJ2-1 TRBD1 few TRBV20-1 CSARDSGQGAHEQFF TGCAGTGCTAGAGATTCGGGACAGGGGGCTCATGAGCAGTTCTTC
TRBJ2-7 NA many TRBV2 CASSDYRSYEQYF TGTGCCAGCAGCGACTACCGATCCTACGAGCAGTACTTC
TRBJ2-4 TRBD1 many TRBV3-1 CASSPDRVLLDF TGTGCCAGCAGCCCAGACAGGGTTCTTTTGGACTTC
TRBJ1-3 NA NA TRBV30 CAWSTTPCNTIYF TGTGCCTGGAGTACCACTCCATGTAACACCATATATTTT
TRBJ2-7 TRBD2 NA TRBV9 CASSPPGREGYEQYF TGTGCCAGCAGCCCCCCCGGGCGGGAGGGTTACGAGCAGTACTTC
TRBJ1-6 TRBD1 many TRBV20-1 CSVLGTGHLSYNSPLHF TGCAGTGTTCTTGGGACAGGGCACCTCTCCTATAATTCACCCCTCCACTTT
TRBJ2-6 NA NA TRBV7-2 CPIKETSGANVLTF TGTCCCATAAAGGAGACATCTGGGGCCAACGTCCTGACTTTC
TRBJ2-5 TRBD2 many TRBV5-1 CASSPPGGMFETQYF TGCGCCAGCAGCCCCCCGGGGGGAATGTTTGAGACCCAGTACTTC
TRBJ2-7 NA many TRBV5-1 CASSLEGQTYEQYF TGCGCCAGCAGCTTGGAGGGGCAGACCTACGAGCAGTACTTC
TRBJ2-1 NA many TRBV9 CASSPSRGGEQFF TGTGCCAGCAGCCCCTCCCGAGGCGGTGAGCAGTTCTTC
TRBJ1-4 TRBD1 many TRBV12-3/TRBV12-4 CASSSDRQTNEKLFF TGTGCCAGCAGTTCGGACAGGCAAACTAATGAAAAACTGTTTTTT
TRBJ2-7 NA NA TRBV4-2 CANSQNVAASPYEQYF TGTGCCAACAGCCAAAATGTGGCAGCGAGCCCCTACGAGCAGTACTTC
TRBJ2-3 NA NA TRBV6-5 CASRGAGYADTQYF TGTGCCAGCAGGGGGGCGGGATACGCCGATACGCAGTATTTT
TRBJ1-5 NA many TRBV7-9 CASSFGYSNQPQHF TGTGCCAGCAGCTTCGGTTATAGCAATCAGCCCCAGCATTTT
TRBJ2-7 NA many TRBV2 CASSEVGDRQGLAPF TGTGCCAGCAGTGAAGTTGGGGACAGGCAGGGACTAGCTCCCTTC
TRBJ1-5 NA many TRBV9 CASSVGKGPGQPQHF TGTGCCAGCAGCGTAGGAAAAGGGCCAGGGCAGCCCCAGCATTTT
TRBJ2-3 TRBD2 few TRBV6-5 CASSSPGTSTSTDTQYF TGTGCCAGCAGTTCCCCGGGGACTAGTACTAGCACAGATACGCAGTATTTT
TRBJ2-3 NA many TRBV2 CASSRNTDTQYF TGTGCCAGCAGCCGGAACACAGATACGCAGTATTTT
TRBJ2-1 TRBD2 many TRBV7-3 CASSLTREGYNEQFF TGTGCCAGCAGCTTAACGCGGGAGGGTTACAATGAGCAGTTCTTC